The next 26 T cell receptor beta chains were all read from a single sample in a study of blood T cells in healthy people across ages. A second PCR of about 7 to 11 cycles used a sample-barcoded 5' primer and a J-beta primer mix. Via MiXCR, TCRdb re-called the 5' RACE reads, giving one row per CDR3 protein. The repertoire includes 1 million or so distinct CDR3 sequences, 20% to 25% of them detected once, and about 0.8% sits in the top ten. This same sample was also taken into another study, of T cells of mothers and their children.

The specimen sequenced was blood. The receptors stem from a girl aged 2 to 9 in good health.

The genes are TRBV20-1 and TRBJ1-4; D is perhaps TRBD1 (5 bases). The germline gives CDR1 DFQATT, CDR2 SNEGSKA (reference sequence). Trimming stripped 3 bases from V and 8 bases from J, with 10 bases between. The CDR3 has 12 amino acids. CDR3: CSARLRGEKLFF. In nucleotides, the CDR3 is TGCAGTGCTAGGCTTCGGGGGGAAAAACTGTTTTTT.

The CDR3 is CASSPQLAGKYEQYF. CDR3 nucleotide sequence: TGTGCCAGCAGTCCGCAACTAGCGGGAAAGTACGAGCAGTACTTC. The J gene is TRBJ2-7, the V gene TRBV12-3 or TRBV12-4; 10 bases are a match to TRBD2. With V trimmed by 5 bases and J by 4 bases, 8 bases remained unmatched. The CDR3 is 15 amino acids.

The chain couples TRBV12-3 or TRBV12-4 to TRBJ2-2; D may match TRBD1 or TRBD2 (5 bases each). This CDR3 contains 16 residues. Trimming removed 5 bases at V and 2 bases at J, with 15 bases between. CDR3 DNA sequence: TGTGCCAGCAGTACCTGGGACGGAATCAACACCGGGGAGCTGTTTTTT. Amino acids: CASSTWDGINTGELFF.

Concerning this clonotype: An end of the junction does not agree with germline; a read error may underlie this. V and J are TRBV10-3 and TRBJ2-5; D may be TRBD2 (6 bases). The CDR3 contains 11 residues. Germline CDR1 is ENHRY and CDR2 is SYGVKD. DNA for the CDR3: TGTGCCATCAGTGGGGGGGAGACCCAGCACTTC. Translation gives CAISGGETQHF.

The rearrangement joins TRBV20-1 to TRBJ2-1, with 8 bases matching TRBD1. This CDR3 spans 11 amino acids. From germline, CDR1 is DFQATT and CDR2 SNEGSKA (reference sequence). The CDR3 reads CSATGDNEQFF. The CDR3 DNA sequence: TGCAGCGCGACAGGGGACAATGAGCAGTTCTTC.

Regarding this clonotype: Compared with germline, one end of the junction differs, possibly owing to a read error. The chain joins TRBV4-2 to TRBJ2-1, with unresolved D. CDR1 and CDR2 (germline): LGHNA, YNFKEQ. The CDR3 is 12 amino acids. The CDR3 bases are TGTGCCAGCAGCCCCTATAGTAGTGAGCAGCTCTTC. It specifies CASSPYSSEQLF.

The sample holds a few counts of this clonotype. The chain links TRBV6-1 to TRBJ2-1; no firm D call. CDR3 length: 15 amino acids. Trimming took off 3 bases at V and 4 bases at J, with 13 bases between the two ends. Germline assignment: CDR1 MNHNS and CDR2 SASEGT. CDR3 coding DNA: TGTGCCAGCAGTGAGGAACCCGAACCTTACAATGAGCAGTTCTTC. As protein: CASSEEPEPYNEQFF.

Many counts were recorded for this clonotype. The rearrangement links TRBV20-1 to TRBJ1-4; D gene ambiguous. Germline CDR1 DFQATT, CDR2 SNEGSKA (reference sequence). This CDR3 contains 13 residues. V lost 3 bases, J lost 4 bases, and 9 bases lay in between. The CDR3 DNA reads TGCAGTGCTAGCAAAAGTAATAATGAAAAACTGTTTTTT. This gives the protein CSASKSNNEKLFF.

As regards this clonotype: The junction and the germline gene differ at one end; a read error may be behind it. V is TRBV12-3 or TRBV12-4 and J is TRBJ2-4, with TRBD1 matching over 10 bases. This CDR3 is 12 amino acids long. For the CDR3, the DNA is TGTGCCAGCAGATGCCAACCGGGACAGGGGAGCTTC. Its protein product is CASRCQPGQGSF.

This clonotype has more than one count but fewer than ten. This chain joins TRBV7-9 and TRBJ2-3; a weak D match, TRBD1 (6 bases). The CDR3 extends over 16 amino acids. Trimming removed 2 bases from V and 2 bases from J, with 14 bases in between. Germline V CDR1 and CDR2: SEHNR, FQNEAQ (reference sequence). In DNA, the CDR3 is TGTGCCAGCAGCTTACTTCGACAGGTTGTCACAGATACGCAGTATTTT. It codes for CASSLLRQVVTDTQYF.

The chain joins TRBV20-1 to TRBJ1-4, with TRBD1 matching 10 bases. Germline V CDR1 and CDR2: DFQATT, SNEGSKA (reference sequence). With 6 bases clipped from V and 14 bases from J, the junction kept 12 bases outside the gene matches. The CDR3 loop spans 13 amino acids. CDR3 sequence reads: CSAPDRGIRWLFF. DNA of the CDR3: TGCAGTGCCCCGGACAGGGGGATCCGTTGGCTGTTTTTT.

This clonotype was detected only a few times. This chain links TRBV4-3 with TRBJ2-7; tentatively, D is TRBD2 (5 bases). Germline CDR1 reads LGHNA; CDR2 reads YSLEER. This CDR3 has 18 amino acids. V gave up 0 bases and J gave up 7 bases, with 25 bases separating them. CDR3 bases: TGCGCCAGCAGCCAAGATGTCGATCCCCTTAGAACTTCGGGGGAGCAGTACTTC. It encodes CASSQDVDPLRTSGEQYF.

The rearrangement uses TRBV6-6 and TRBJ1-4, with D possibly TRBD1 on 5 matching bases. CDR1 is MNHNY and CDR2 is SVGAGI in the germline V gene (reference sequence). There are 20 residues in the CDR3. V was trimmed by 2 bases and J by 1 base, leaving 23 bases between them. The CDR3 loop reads CASSYLSGWARIETNEKLFF. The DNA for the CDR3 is TGTGCCAGCAGTTACCTTTCAGGGTGGGCTAGGATCGAAACTAATGAAAAACTGTTTTTT.

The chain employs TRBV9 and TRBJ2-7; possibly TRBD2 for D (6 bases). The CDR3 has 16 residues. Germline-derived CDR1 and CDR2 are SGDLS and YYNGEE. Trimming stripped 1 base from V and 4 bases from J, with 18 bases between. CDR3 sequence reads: CASSVSLPGVRYEQYF. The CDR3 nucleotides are TGTGCCAGCAGCGTATCCCTACCGGGGGTGAGGTACGAGCAGTACTTC.

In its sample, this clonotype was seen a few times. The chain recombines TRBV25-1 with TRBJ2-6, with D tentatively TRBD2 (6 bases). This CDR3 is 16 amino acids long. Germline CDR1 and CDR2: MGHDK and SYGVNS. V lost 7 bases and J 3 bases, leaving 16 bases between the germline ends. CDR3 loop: CASKPGETIGANVLTF. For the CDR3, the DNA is TGTGCCAGCAAACCGGGGGAGACCATTGGGGCCAACGTCCTGACTTTC.

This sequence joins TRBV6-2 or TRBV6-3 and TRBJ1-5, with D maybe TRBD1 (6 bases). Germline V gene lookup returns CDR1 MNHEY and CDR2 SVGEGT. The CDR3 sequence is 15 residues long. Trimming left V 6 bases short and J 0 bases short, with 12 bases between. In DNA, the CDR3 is TGTGCCAGCAGGCAGGGGCTCTATAGCAATCAGCCCCAGCATTTT. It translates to CASRQGLYSNQPQHF.

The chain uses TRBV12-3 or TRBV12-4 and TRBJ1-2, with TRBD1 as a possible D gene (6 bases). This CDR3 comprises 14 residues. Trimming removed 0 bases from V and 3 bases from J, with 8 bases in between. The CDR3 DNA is TGTGCCAGCAGTTTAGCGGAGGGGGACTATGGCTACACCTTC. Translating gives CASSLAEGDYGYTF.

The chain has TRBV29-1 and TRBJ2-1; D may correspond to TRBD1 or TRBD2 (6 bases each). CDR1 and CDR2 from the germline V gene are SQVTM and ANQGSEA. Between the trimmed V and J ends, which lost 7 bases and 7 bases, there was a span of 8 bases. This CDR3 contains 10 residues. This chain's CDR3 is CSGRGNEQFF. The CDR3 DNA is TGCAGCGGGAGGGGGAATGAGCAGTTCTTC.

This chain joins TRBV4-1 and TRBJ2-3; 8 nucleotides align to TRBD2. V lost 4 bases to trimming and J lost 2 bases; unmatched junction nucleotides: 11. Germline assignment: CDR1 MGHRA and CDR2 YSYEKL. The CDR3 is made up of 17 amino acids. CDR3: CASSRGRAGDVTDTQYF. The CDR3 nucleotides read TGCGCCAGCAGCCGGGGCCGAGCGGGAGATGTCACAGATACGCAGTATTTT.

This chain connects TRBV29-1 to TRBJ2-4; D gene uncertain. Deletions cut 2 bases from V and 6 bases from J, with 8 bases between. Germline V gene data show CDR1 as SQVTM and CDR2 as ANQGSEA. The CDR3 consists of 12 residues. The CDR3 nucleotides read TGCAGCGTTGAAACAGACGGAAACATTCAGTACTTC. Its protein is CSVETDGNIQYF.

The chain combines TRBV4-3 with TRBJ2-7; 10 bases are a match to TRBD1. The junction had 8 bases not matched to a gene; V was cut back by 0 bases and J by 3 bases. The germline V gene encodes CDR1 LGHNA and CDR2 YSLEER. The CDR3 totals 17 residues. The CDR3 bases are TGCGCCAGCAGCCAAGATTTTGCCGGGACAGGGGTCTACGAGCAGTACTTC. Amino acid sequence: CASSQDFAGTGVYEQYF.

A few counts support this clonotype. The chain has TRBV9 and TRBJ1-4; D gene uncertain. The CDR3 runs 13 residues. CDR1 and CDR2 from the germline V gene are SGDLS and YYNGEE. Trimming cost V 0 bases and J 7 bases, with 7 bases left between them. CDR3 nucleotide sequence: TGTGCCAGCAGCGTAGAGCCGTTTGAAAAACTGTTTTTT. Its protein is CASSVEPFEKLFF.

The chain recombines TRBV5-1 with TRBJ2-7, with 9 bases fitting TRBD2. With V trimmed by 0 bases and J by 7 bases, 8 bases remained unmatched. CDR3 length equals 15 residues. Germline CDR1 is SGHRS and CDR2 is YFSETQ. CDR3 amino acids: CASSLVAGGPQEQYF. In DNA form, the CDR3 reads TGCGCCAGCAGCTTGGTCGCGGGAGGGCCGCAAGAGCAGTACTTC.

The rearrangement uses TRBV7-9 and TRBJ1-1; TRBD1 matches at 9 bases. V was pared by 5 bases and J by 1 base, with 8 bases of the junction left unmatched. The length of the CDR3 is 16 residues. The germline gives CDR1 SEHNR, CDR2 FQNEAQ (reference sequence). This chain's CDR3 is CASSGTGTLRNTEAFF. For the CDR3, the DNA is TGTGCCAGCAGCGGGACAGGGACCCTTAGGAACACTGAAGCTTTCTTT.

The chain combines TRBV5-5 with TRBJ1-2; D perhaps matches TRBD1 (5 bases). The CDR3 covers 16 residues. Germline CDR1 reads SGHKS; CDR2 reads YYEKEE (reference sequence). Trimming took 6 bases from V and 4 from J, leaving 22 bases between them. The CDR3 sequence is CASTLEPPGLIYGYTF. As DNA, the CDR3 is TGTGCCAGCACCTTAGAACCGCCGGGACTGATCTATGGCTACACCTTC.

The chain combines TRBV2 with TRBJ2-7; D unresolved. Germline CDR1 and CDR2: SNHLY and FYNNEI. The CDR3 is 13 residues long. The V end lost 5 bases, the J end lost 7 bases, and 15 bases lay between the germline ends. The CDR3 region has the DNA TGTGCCAGCAGTCCCGAAGGGTTTCAGGAGCAGTACTTC. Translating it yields CASSPEGFQEQYF.